The 25 T cell receptor beta chains presented below share a single source sample, sequenced in a study of blood T cell repertoires in COVID-19. Measured with immunoSEQ multiplex PCR; TCRdb has only the in-frame clones, and not every one. The table shows over 150,000 clones, with about four fifths occurring only once. The specimen was peripheral blood. These receptor sequences come from a woman between 55 and 75 years old with acute or convalescent COVID-19.

The chain carries TRBV6-1 and TRBJ1-5, with D uncertain. Trimming cost V 1 base and J 5 bases, with 9 bases left between them. CDR3 length: 14 residues. CDR1 is MNHNS, CDR2 SASEGT, per germline. CDR3 loop: CASSEGSLYQPQHF. CDR3 DNA: TGTGCCAGCAGTGAAGGCAGTTTGTATCAGCCCCAGCATTTT.

V and J are TRBV11-1 and TRBJ2-7, with 8 bases fitting TRBD1. The CDR3 is made up of 14 amino acids. J gave up 3 bases and V 3 bases, and 4 bases lay outside the gene matches. Germline V gene lookup returns CDR1 SGHAT and CDR2 FQDESV (reference sequence). The chain's CDR3 is CASSFGQGGYEQYF. CDR3 in DNA: TGTGCCAGCAGCTTCGGACAGGGTGGCTACGAGCAGTACTTC.

The gene calls are TRBV5-5 and TRBJ2-1; TRBD1 is a possible D gene (6 bases). The CDR3 runs 12 residues. Germline values: CDR1 SGHKS, CDR2 YYEKEE (reference sequence). V was trimmed by 1 base and J by 10 bases, leaving 9 bases between them. Written as DNA, the CDR3 is TGTGCCAGCAGCTTGTATGGGGGCGAGCAGTTCTTC. Translation gives CASSLYGGEQFF.

This clone was counted a few times. The rearrangement uses TRBV4-1 and TRBJ1-4, with D tentatively TRBD1 (5 bases). V was trimmed by 5 bases and J by 0 bases, leaving 25 bases between them. Germline loops: CDR1 MGHRA, CDR2 YSYEKL. The CDR3 is 20 residues long. CDR3 DNA sequence: TGCGCCAGCAGCTCTCCCCGAGACAGACTGTCAATTCCAACTAATGAAAAACTGTTTTTT. This translates into CASSSPRDRLSIPTNEKLFF.

This chain connects TRBV27 to TRBJ1-5; D may be TRBD1 (5 bases). Germline V CDR1 and CDR2: MNHEY, SMNVEV (reference sequence). V gave up 5 bases and J gave up 4 bases, with 9 bases separating them. CDR3 length: 13 residues. The CDR3 sequence: CASSHDRNQPQHF. In nucleotides, the CDR3 is TGTGCCAGCAGTCATGACAGAAATCAGCCCCAGCATTTT.

Note on this clone: In this CDR3 the conserved last residue, phenylalanine or tryptophan, is missing, so a read error is likely. Because the CDR3's place on the DNA is in doubt, the DNA is left out and the CDR3 is given as listed by TCRdb. The chain carries TRBV25-1 and TRBJ2-7; the D segment call TRBD1 is taken from the table without a DNA check. The CDR3 adds up to 8 amino acids, both ends counted. Germline CDR1 is MGHDK and CDR2 is SYGVNS. CDR3 region: CASGHRGI.

This clone was observed a handful of times. V usage is TRBV2 and J usage is TRBJ2-7; possible D gene TRBD2, 5 bases. CDR1 SNHLY and CDR2 FYNNEI come from the germline V gene. This CDR3 contains 12 residues. Trimming shortened V by 8 bases and J by 6 bases, and 14 bases separated the two germline ends. CDR3 loop: CASSSGEGEQYF. CDR3 coding DNA: TGTGCCAGCTCCAGCGGTGAAGGCGAGCAGTACTTC.

CDR3 sequence: CASVMSGRYEQYF. DNA for the CDR3: TGTGCTAGCGTTATGAGCGGACGTTACGAGCAGTACTTC. The chain has TRBV12-5 and TRBJ2-7; weak D call: TRBD2 (5 bases). The CDR3 has 13 residues. V lost 9 bases, J lost 4 bases, and 16 bases lay in between. Germline CDR1 is LGHNT and CDR2 is FRNRAP.

This clone has a handful of counts. The rearrangement links TRBV4-1 to TRBJ2-5; 8 bases line up with TRBD1. Germline V gene lookup returns CDR1 MGHRA and CDR2 YSYEKL. This CDR3 region has 15 residues. Losses at the gene ends were 4 bases for V and 6 bases for J; bases not matched to a gene: 10. CDR3 nucleotide sequence: TGCGCCAGCAGCCCTGATCCAGGGGGCGCGCAGACCCAGTACTTC. Protein product: CASSPDPGGAQTQYF.

A single count supports this clone. The chain recombines TRBV9 with TRBJ1-2; the match to TRBD1 covers 8 bases. Looked up from germline, CDR1 is SGDLS and CDR2 is YYNGEE. V gave up 0 bases and J gave up 10 bases; unmatched junction bases: 11. The CDR3 sequence is 15 residues long. This CDR3 is CASSVEARTGSPYTF. CDR3 nucleotides: TGTGCCAGCAGCGTAGAGGCAAGGACAGGGTCACCCTACACCTTC.

V usage is TRBV4-2 and J usage is TRBJ1-2, with TRBD1 matching over 8 bases. The junction had 12 bases not matched to a gene; V was cut back by 5 bases and J by 4 bases. The CDR3 sequence is 16 residues long. Germline V gives CDR1 LGHNA, CDR2 YNFKEQ. The CDR3, as DNA: TGTGCCAGCAGCACGCGACCACAGGGGGTAAGCTATGGCTACACCTTC. Translating gives CASSTRPQGVSYGYTF.

V is TRBV11-3 and J is TRBJ2-2; D ambiguous. V lost 0 bases and J 3 bases, leaving 5 bases between the germline ends. Germline loops: CDR1 SGHNT, CDR2 YENEEA. The CDR3 is 14 amino acids. The CDR3 DNA follows: TGTGCCAGCAGCTTAGATCGGGACACCGGGGAGCTGTTTTTT. Residues: CASSLDRDTGELFF.

This sequence joins TRBV19 and TRBJ1-1; 9 bases are shared with TRBD1. J lost 0 bases, V lost 3 bases, and 5 bases had no gene match. CDR1 is LNHDA, CDR2 SQIVND, per germline (reference sequence). The length of the CDR3 is 16 residues. CDR3 amino acids: CASSISWTGVNTEAFF. CDR3 in DNA: TGTGCCAGTAGTATCTCCTGGACAGGGGTGAACACTGAAGCTTTCTTT.

This chain links TRBV29-1 with TRBJ2-7; TRBD1 matches at 7 bases. Germline V gene lookup returns CDR1 SQVTM and CDR2 ANQGSEA. The CDR3 consists of 13 residues. The V gene end was trimmed by 1 base and the J gene end by 6 bases; junction bases not matched to a gene: 6. The chain's CDR3 is CSVEVDRASEQYF. The CDR3 bases are TGCAGCGTTGAAGTCGACAGGGCATCCGAGCAGTACTTC.

V usage is TRBV30 and J usage is TRBJ1-1, with unresolved D. V was trimmed by 0 bases and J by 10 bases, leaving 12 bases between them. CDR1 is GTSNPN and CDR2 is SVGIG in the germline V gene (reference sequence). This CDR3 is 12 amino acids long. The chain's CDR3 is CAWSVLSSRAFF. The CDR3, as DNA: TGTGCCTGGAGTGTACTTTCTAGTCGAGCTTTCTTT.

J is TRBJ1-6 and V is TRBV2; D is possibly TRBD1 (6 bases). V was trimmed by 1 base and J by 8 bases, leaving 9 bases between them. Germline-derived CDR1 and CDR2 are SNHLY and FYNNEI. The CDR3 has 14 amino acids. The CDR3 reads CASSEGRGHSPLHF. Written as DNA, the CDR3 is TGTGCCAGCAGTGAAGGCAGGGGACATTCACCCCTCCACTTT.

In DNA form, the CDR3 reads TGCGCCAGCAGCATTCTAGATACGCAGTATTTT. Translated: CASSILDTQYF. This chain uses TRBV5-1 with TRBJ2-3; no firm D call. The CDR3 contains 11 residues. The V end lost 4 bases, the J end lost 5 bases, and 5 bases lay between the germline ends. From germline, CDR1 is SGHRS and CDR2 YFSETQ.

The chain uses TRBV5-1 and TRBJ2-3, with 10 bases identical to TRBD2. The CDR3 length is 17 residues. Per the germline V gene, CDR1 is SGHRS and CDR2 is YFSETQ. V gave up 2 bases and J gave up 3 bases; unmatched junction bases: 9. The CDR3 region has the DNA TGCGCCAGCAGCTTCAGTGCCCAGCGGGGGGGGACAGATACGCAGTATTTT. It translates to CASSFSAQRGGTDTQYF.

This chain joins TRBV12-5 and TRBJ2-2, with D maybe TRBD2 (5 bases). V was pared by 6 bases and J by 0 bases, with 11 bases between. Germline V gives CDR1 LGHNT, CDR2 FRNRAP. This CDR3 is 15 amino acids long. CDR3 nucleotides: TGTGCTAGTGGCCTAGGACTCGCGAACACCGGGGAGCTGTTTTTT. Translated, it gives CASGLGLANTGELFF.

As DNA, the CDR3 is TGCGCCAGCAGACAGGGGAACACTGAAGCTTTCTTT. Amino acids: CASRQGNTEAFF. This sequence joins TRBV10-2 and TRBJ1-1; D is possibly TRBD1 (6 bases). V shed 6 bases and J shed 1 base, with 6 bases lying between them. This CDR3 is built from 12 residues. Germline lookup yields CDR1 WSHSY and CDR2 SAAADI.

This clone was observed a single time. The gene calls are TRBV19 and TRBJ2-7; D is possibly TRBD1 (5 bases). V lost 3 bases to trimming and J lost 2 bases, with 5 bases between them. The CDR3 covers 12 residues. Per the germline V gene, CDR1 is LNHDA and CDR2 is SQIVND (reference sequence). The CDR3 DNA follows: TGTGCCAGTAGTATCAGGGCCTACGAGCAGTACGTC. Amino acid sequence: CASSIRAYEQYV.

This rearrangement joins TRBV12-5 to TRBJ1-5; tentative D call: TRBD1 (6 bases). The germline V gene encodes CDR1 LGHNT and CDR2 FRNRAP. V lost 6 bases, J lost 2 bases, and 11 bases lay in between. The CDR3 runs to 14 residues. The CDR3 reads CASGIPGGNQPQHF. DNA for the CDR3: TGTGCTAGTGGCATCCCAGGGGGCAATCAGCCCCAGCATTTT.

This chain's CDR3 is CASSTRQGAVYEQFF. DNA for the CDR3: TGTGCCAGCAGCACCCGACAGGGGGCAGTGTATGAGCAGTTCTTC. The rearrangement joins TRBV9 to TRBJ2-1; 10 bases match TRBD1. Germline values: CDR1 SGDLS, CDR2 YYNGEE. The CDR3 totals 15 residues. V lost 4 bases, J lost 8 bases, and 9 bases stayed unmatched. Filled out from reference TRBV9 and TRBJ2-1, the complete variable domain reads DSGVTQTPKHLITATGQRVTLRCSPRSGDLSVYWYQQSLDQGLQFLIQYYNGEERAKGNILERFSAQQFPDLHSELNLSSLELGDSALYFCASSTRQGAVYEQFFGPGTRLTVL.

The CDR3: CASSVVSTGVYGYTF. The CDR3 DNA sequence: TGTGCCAGCAGCGTAGTTTCTACAGGGGTCTATGGCTACACCTTC. This chain uses TRBV9 with TRBJ1-2; TRBD1 matches 7 bases. V trimming: 0 bases; J trimming: 4 bases; junction bases outside the gene matches: 6. The CDR3 spans 15 residues. CDR1 is SGDLS, CDR2 YYNGEE, per germline.

This chain uses TRBV18 with TRBJ1-1; no definite D call. Germline CDR1 is KGHSH and CDR2 is LQKENI. V lost 6 bases and J lost 2, with 22 bases in between. This CDR3 is 17 amino acids long. The CDR3 bases are TGTGCCAGCTCCCCGAGCTCATTCGGGGTCGGAAACACTGAAGCTTTCTTT. It yields the protein CASSPSSFGVGNTEAFF.